This entry describes one T cell receptor beta chain. Its antigen is not yet known. No much larger clone exists at a distance of one base, and base qualities are not known. The source of the sample is a study of blood T cell repertoires in COVID-19 (dated by TCRdb to between 2020 and 2021). Regarding the complete study: Collaborator samples came from the United States, Italy and Spain and covered acute and convalescent phases of COVID-19. The prospective study material was composed of cDNA or gDNA derived from T cells, B-cell-depleted T cells, or PBMCs. Samples were obtained from the ongoing ImmuneRACE study (first 160 participants) and from 1,254 subjects provided by 6 global collaborators. Nearly every sample came with metadata listing a de-identified subject ID, COVID-19 status, age in years and sex. A freely available public database, intended as a resource for researchers studying the immune response to SARS-CoV-2, is where the repertoires were released. Where HLA class I and class II types were available, the types were taken from metadata supplied by the sample provider, not from assay-based typing. Deeply sampled blood TCRbeta repertoires from subjects exposed to, actively infected with, or recovered from COVID-19 were included in the dataset.

Each collaborating institution followed its own protocols to collect whole blood in K2EDTA tubes. For TCRbeta analysis, collaborator samples were shipped as frozen whole blood, as isolated PBMCs, or as DNA extracted from either sample type. Overall study outcomes, separate from this receptor: The amount of clinical and demographic metadata varied by source and participant and was provided uncurated.

TCRbeta CDR3 regions were amplified from genomic DNA using the immunoSEQ Assay, a bias-controlled multiplex PCR. In the authors' own workflow: The number of nucleated cells in each sample was estimated from the amplification of reference gene primers within the assay. To quantify the absolute abundance of each unique TCRbeta CDR3 rearrangement, sequence reads were collapsed and filtered. For each sample, productive Simpson clonality was calculated by taking the square root of Simpson's diversity index across productive rearrangements. TCRdb limited this immuneACCESS table to in-frame rearrangements with V and J called. A share of clones is missing; checked studies link under half to unresolved V genes, and the rest is unexplained. V, J and clone size are those of that table, while D and trimming were read from the DNA. For this sample the table gives under 90,000 clones, of which around 79% were detected only once. The ten largest clones capture less than 7.5% of the sample.

Sequences SGHTA (CDR1) and FQGNSA (CDR2) are obtained from the germline V gene. The cysteine opens and the phenylalanine closes a CDR3 of 13 amino acids. Only CDR3 DNA is held: 39 bases, read in frame from base 1. V is cut by 5 bases and J by 2 bases, and the space between the germline ends is 9 bases. The clonotype was recovered from a middle-aged man with active or convalescent COVID-19. Input material: peripheral blood. The rearrangement combines TRBV7-2 with TRBJ1-1, with a weak D call of TRBD1 (5 bases match). The CDR3 region reads CASSLGHNTEAFF. The DNA sequence follows: TGTGCCAGCAGCCTAGGACATAACACTGAAGCTTTCTTT.